The 5 T cell receptor beta chains presented below share a single source sample, sequenced in a study of blood T cells in healthy people across ages. The use of a sample-barcoded 5' primer and a J-beta primer mix characterized a second PCR of about 7 to 12 cycles. TCRdb reprocessed the 5' RACE reads via MiXCR and lists one record per CDR3 protein. The sample has about 650,000 distinct CDR3 sequences; around 50% are singletons. Sequenced input: blood. Receptor source: an elderly woman in good health.

The chain employs TRBV7-9 and TRBJ2-3, with D possibly matching TRBD2 (5 bases). Germline loops: CDR1 SEHNR, CDR2 FQNEAQ (reference sequence). Trimming shortened V by 4 bases and J by 3 bases, and 14 bases separated the two germline ends. The CDR3 is made up of 15 amino acids. The CDR3 is CASSYARGGTDTQYF. The CDR3 region has the DNA TGTGCCAGCAGCTACGCCCGGGGTGGTACAGATACGCAGTATTTT. Full variable domain (remainder filled in from reference TRBV7-9 and TRBJ2-3): DTGVSQNPRHKITKRGQNVTFRCDPISEHNRLYWYRQTLGQGPEFLTYFQNEAQLEKSRLLSDRFSAERPKGSFSTLEIQRTEQGDSAMYLCASSYARGGTDTQYFGPGTRLTVL.

V and J are TRBV28 and TRBJ2-3; 14 positions match TRBD2. Germline trimming cut 3 bases from V and 5 bases from J; bases unmatched to any gene: 4. CDR3 size: 16 residues. Germline V gene data show CDR1 as MDHEN and CDR2 as SYDVKM. CDR3 sequence reads: CASSLGLAGVVDTQYF. The CDR3 DNA is TGTGCCAGCAGTTTGGGACTAGCGGGAGTTGTAGATACGCAGTATTTT.

Concerning this clonotype: A single base separates this from a much larger clone, so it may be a read error. The rearrangement links TRBV9 to TRBJ2-3; a weak D match, TRBD1 (7 bases). The germline V gene encodes CDR1 SGDLS and CDR2 YYNGEE. The CDR3 spans 17 residues. The CDR3 DNA sequence: TGTGCCAGCAGCGTAGATGGAGGGGGCGGCGGCACAGGTACGCAGTATTTT. Protein: CASSVDGGGGGTGTQYF.

V is TRBV20-1 and J is TRBJ1-4; a possible D gene is TRBD1 (6 bases). Germline-derived CDR1 and CDR2 are DFQATT and SNEGSKA (reference sequence). The CDR3 consists of 13 residues. Trimming shortened V by 5 bases and J by 9 bases, and 16 bases separated the two germline ends. CDR3 nucleotide sequence: TGCAGTGCTGCCGGAGGGGGGTGGAAAAAACTGTTTTTT. This codes for CSAAGGGWKKLFF.

V and J are TRBV12-3 or TRBV12-4 and TRBJ2-7; 10 bases match TRBD1. V shed 5 bases and J 0 bases; nucleotides not matched to a gene: 10. CDR3 size: 17 residues. The CDR3 bases are TGTGCCAGCAGTCCCCTCCCCGGGACAGGGGCCTCCTACGAGCAGTACTTC. This sequence encodes CASSPLPGTGASYEQYF.